The source of this T cell receptor beta chain is a study of metastatic and nonmetastatic thyroid tumors. Study details: From malignant and benign thyroid patients, repertoires in blood and in tumor or nodule tissue were compared.

This CDR3 has 13 residues. V was cut by 3 bases and J by 2 bases, with 8 bases left in between. With respect to this clone: As yet, its antigen is unknown.

Study-wide points: Patients with malignant thyroid tumors reportedly had significantly higher TCR beta diversity than those with benign nodules, in blood and tumor.

Every patient underwent thyroid surgery untreated. TCRdb re-processed the PCR reads through MiXCR. The table has about 8,400 clones, over 35% seen once. The specimen was tumor tissue. This chain links TRBV12-3 or TRBV12-4 with TRBJ2-7; D is unclear. This receptor was obtained from a male donor with papillary thyroid cancer or a benign thyroid nodule (not recorded which). Some clones in this sample may be carry-over from other donors' samples. CDR3 nucleotides: TGTGCCAGCAGTTTGGGCACAACCTACGAGCAGTACTTC. Its protein is CASSLGTTYEQYF.